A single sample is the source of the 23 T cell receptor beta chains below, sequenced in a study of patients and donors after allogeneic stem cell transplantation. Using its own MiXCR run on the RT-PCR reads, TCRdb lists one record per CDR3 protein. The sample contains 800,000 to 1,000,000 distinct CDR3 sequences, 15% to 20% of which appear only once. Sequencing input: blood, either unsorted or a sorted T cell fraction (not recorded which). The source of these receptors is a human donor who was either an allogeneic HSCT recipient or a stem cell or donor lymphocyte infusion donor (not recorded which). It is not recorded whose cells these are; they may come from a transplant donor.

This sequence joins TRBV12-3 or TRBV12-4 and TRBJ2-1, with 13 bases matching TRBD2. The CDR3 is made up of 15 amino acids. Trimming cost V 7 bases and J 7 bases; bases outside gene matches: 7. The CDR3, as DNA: TGTGCCAGCACCCCCGGACTAGCGGGAGAGAATGAGCAGTTCTTC. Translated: CASTPGLAGENEQFF.

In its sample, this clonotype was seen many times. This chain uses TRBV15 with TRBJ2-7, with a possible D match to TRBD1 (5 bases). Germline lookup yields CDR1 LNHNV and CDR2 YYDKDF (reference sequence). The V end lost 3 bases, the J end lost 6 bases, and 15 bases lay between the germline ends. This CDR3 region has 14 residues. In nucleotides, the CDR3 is TGTGCCACCAGCAGTCGACAGCGCTCAGGCGAGCAGTACTTC. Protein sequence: CATSSRQRSGEQYF.

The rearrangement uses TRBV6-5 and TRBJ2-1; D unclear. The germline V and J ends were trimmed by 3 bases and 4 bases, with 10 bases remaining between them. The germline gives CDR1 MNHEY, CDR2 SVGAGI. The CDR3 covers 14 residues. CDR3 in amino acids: CASSYDSAYNEQFF. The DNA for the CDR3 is TGTGCCAGCAGTTATGACTCCGCTTACAATGAGCAGTTCTTC.

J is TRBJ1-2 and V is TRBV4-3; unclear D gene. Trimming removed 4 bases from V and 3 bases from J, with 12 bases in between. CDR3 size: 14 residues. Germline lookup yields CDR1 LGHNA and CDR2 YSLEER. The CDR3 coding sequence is TGCGCCAGCAGCCCAGAAGGGTTTGACTATGGCTACACCTTC. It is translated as CASSPEGFDYGYTF.

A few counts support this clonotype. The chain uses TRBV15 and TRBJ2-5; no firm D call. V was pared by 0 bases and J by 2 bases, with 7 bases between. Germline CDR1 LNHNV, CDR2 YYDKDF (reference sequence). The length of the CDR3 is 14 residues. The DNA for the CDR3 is TGTGCCACCAGCAGAGATCTCGGACAAGAGACCCAGTACTTC. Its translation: CATSRDLGQETQYF.

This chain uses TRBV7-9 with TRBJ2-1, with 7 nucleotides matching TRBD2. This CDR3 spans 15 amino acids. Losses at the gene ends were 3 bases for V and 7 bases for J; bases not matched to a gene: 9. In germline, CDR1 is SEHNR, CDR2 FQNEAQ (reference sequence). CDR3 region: CASSFARGSGNEQFF. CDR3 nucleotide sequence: TGTGCCAGCAGCTTCGCGCGGGGTAGCGGGAATGAGCAGTTCTTC.

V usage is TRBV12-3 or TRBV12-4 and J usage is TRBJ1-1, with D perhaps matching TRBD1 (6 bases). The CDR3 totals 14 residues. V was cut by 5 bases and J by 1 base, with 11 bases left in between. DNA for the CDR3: TGTGCCAGCAGTACGAACAGGGCGAACACTGAAGCTTTCTTT. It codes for CASSTNRANTEAFF.

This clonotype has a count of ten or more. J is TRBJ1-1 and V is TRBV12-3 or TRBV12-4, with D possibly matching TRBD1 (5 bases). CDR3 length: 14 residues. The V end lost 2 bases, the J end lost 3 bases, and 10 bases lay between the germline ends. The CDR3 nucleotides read TGTGCCAGCAGTTTATTCCCGACAGACACTGAAGCTTTCTTT. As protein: CASSLFPTDTEAFF.

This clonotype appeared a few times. The CDR3 DNA reads as TGTGCCAGCAGCCAACAGCTCCTGCCGGGCTACGAGCAGTACTTC. This sequence encodes CASSQQLLPGYEQYF. The chain links TRBV7-8 to TRBJ2-7, with D unclear. Germline lookup yields CDR1 SGHVS and CDR2 FQNEAQ. The CDR3 sequence is 15 residues long. V gave up 5 bases and J gave up 3 bases, with 17 bases separating them.

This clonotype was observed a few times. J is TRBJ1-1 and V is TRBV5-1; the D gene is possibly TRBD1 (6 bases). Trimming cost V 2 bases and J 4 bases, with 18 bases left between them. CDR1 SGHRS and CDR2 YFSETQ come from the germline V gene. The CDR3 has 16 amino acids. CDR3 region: CASSLYPGQRGTEAFF. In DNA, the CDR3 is TGCGCCAGCAGCTTATACCCGGGACAAAGGGGCACTGAAGCTTTCTTT.

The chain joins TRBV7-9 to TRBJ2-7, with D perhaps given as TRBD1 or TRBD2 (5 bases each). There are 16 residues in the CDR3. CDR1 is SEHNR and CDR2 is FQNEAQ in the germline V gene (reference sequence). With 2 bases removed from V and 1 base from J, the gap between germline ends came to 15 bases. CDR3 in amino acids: CASSLRSGGSSYEQYF. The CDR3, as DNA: TGTGCCAGCAGCTTACGAAGTGGGGGATCTTCCTACGAGCAGTACTTC.

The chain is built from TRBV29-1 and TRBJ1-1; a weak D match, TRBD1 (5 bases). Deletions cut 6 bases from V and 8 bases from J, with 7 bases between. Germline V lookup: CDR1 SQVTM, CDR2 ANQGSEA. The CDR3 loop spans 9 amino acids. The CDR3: CSVGDEAFF. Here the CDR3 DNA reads TGCAGCGTCGGGGACGAAGCTTTCTTT.

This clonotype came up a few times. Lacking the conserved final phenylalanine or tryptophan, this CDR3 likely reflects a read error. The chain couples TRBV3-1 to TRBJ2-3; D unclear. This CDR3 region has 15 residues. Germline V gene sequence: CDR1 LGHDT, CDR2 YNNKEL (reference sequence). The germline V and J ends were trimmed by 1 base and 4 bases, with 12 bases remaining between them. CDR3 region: CASSQVSPGADTQYS. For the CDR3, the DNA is TGTGCCAGCAGCCAAGTATCACCCGGCGCAGATACGCAGTATTCT.

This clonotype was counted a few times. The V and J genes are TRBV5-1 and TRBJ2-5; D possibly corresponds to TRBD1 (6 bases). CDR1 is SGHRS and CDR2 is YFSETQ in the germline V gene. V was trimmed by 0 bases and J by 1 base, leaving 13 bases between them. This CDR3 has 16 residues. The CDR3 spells CASSLEPTGTQETQYF. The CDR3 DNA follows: TGCGCCAGCAGCTTGGAACCAACAGGGACCCAAGAGACCCAGTACTTC.

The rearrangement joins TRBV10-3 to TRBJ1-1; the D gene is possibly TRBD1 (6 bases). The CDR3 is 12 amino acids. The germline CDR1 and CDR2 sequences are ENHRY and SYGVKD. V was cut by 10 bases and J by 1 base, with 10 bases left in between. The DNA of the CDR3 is TGTGCCAGCCAGGGGACGAACACTGAAGCTTTCTTT. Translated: CASQGTNTEAFF.

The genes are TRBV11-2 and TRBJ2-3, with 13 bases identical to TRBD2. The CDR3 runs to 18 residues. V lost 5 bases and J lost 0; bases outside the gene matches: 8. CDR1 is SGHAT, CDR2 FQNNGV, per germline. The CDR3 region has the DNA TGTGCCAGCAGCGCGAGGACTAGCGGGGGCCGCAGCACAGATACGCAGTATTTT. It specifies CASSARTSGGRSTDTQYF.

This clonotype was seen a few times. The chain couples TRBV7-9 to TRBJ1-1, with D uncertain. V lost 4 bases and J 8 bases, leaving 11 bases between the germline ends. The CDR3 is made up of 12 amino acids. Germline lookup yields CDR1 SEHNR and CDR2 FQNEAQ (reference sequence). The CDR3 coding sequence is TGTGCCAGCAGCTCGATCTCGGGGGAAGCTTTCTTT. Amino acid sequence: CASSSISGEAFF.

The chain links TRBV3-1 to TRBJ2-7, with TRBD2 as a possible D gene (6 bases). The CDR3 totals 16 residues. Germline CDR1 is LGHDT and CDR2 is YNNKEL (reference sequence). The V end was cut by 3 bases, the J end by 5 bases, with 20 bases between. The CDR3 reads CASSQMPGLGTHEQYF. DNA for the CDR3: TGTGCCAGCAGCCAGATGCCGGGACTGGGAACCCACGAGCAGTACTTC.

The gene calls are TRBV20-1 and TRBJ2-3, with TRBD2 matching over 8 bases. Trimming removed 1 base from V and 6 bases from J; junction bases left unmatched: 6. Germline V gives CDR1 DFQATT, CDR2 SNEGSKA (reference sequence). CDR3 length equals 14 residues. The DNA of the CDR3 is TGCAGTGCTAGAGCCGGGGGGGGGACCGATACGCAGTATTTT. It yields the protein CSARAGGGTDTQYF.

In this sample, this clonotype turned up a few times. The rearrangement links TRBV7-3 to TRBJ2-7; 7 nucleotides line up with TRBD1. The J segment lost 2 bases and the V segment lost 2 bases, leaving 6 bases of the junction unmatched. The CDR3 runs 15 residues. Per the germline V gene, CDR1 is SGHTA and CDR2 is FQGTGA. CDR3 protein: CASSLGDRRTYEQYF. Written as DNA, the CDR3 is TGTGCCAGCAGCTTAGGGGACAGAAGGACCTACGAGCAGTACTTC.

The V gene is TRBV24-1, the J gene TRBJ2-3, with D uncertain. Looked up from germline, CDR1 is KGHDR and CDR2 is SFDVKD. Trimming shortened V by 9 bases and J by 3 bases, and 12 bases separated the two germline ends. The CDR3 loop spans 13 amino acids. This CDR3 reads CATSEQKTDTQYF. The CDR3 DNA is TGTGCCACCTCGGAACAAAAAACAGATACGCAGTATTTT.

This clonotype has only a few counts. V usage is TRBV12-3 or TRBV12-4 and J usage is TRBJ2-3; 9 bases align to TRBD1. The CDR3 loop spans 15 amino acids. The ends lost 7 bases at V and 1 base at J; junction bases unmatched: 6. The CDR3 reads CASTQDRGGTDTQYF. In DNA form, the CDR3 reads TGTGCCAGCACCCAGGACAGGGGCGGCACAGATACGCAGTATTTT.

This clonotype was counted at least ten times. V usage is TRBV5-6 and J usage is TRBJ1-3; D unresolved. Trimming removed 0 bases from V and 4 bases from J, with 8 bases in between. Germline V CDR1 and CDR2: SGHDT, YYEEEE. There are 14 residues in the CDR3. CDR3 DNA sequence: TGTGCCAGCAGCTTGGAGTTGACCGGAAACACCATATATTTT. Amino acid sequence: CASSLELTGNTIYF. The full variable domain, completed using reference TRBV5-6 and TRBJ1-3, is DAGVTQSPTHLIKTRGQQVTLRCSPKSGHDTVSWYQQALGQGPQFIFQYYEEEERQRGNFPDRFSGHQFPNYSSELNVNALLLGDSALYLCASSLELTGNTIYFGEGSWLTVV.